This T cell receptor (beta chain) was captured by sequencing in a study of PD-L1 blockade in urothelial cancer. Deletions cut 2 bases from V and 3 bases from J, with 8 bases between. Germline V CDR1 and CDR2: SGHTA, FQGNSA. This CDR3 comprises 13 residues. General study points: Durable benefit was linked to greater 3-week expansion of tumor-associated blood clones.

Remarks on this clone: Its antigen is currently unknown.

Data came from immunoSEQ multiplex PCR; TCRdb stores just in-frame clones and leaves some out. The repertoire holds roughly 50,000 clones, with around nine tenths as singletons. Locally advanced or metastatic urothelial carcinoma was diagnosed in the patients. Samples spanned pretreatment and treatment, with 1 to 8 time points per patient. This receptor was identified in a man between 60 and 70 years old with urothelial cancer. The V call is TRBV7-2, the J call TRBJ2-7, with a weak D call TRBD1 (6 bases). This sample comprised PBMCs, obtained around atezolizumab (anti-PD-L1) treatment. CDR3 region: CASSLRTVYEQYF. The CDR3 coding sequence is TGTGCCAGCAGCTTAAGGACAGTCTACGAGCAGTACTTC.